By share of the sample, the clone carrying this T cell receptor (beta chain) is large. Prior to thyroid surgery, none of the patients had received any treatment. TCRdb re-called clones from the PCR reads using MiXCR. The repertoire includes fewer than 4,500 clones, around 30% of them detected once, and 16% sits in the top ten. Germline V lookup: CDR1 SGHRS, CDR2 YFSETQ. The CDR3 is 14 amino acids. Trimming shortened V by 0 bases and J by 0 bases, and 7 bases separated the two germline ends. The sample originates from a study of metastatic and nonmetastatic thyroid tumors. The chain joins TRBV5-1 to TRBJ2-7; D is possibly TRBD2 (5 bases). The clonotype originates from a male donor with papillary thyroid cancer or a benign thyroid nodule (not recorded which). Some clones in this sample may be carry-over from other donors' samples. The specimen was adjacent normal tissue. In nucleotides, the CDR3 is TGCGCCAGCAGCTTGGTTCGGGGCTCCTACGAGCAGTACTTC. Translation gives CASSLVRGSYEQYF.